These 13 T cell receptor beta chains were all obtained from the same sample, sequenced in a study of T cell repertoires and HLA-DP antigens. Their specific antigens are unknown. Only in-frame clones appear in the TCRdb table, and some are missing; sequencing was by immunoSEQ multiplex PCR. The repertoire holds over 100,000 clones, with nearly 95% as singletons. Material: CD4+ T cells from PBMCs. Receptor source: a woman between 18 and 29 years old in good health and CMV-seronegative.

V is TRBV27 and J is TRBJ2-1; D not resolved. This CDR3 spans 15 amino acids. CDR1 is MNHEY, CDR2 SMNVEV, per germline (reference sequence). The V end was cut by 8 bases, the J end by 2 bases, with 16 bases between. CDR3 bases: TGTGCCAGCGCGGTGGAGACACTTACCTACAATGAGCAGTTCTTC. Amino acid sequence: CASAVETLTYNEQFF.

The chain employs TRBV11-2 and TRBJ2-5; 10 bases are shared with TRBD2. Germline loops: CDR1 SGHAT, CDR2 FQNNGV. After removal of 4 bases from V and 1 base from J, the junction contained 9 bases not matched to a gene. This CDR3 comprises 17 residues. In nucleotides, the CDR3 is TGTGCCAGCAGCTCACACCCCCGACTAGCGGGCCAAGAGACCCAGTACTTC. This codes for CASSSHPRLAGQETQYF. Based on the CDR3 plus reference TRBV11-2 and TRBJ2-5, the full variable domain is EAGVAQSPRYKIIEKRQSVAFWCNPISGHATLYWYQQILGQGPKLLIQFQNNGVVDDSQLPKDRFSAERLKGVDSTLKIQPAKLEDSAVYLCASSSHPRLAGQETQYFGPGTRLLVL.

The V gene is TRBV27, the J gene TRBJ1-2, with a weak D call TRBD1 (5 bases). The CDR3 spans 14 residues. Deletions cut 0 bases from V and 4 bases from J, with 9 bases between. The germline V gene encodes CDR1 MNHEY and CDR2 SMNVEV (reference sequence). The CDR3 DNA reads as TGTGCCAGCAGTTTATCGAGCAGGGTCTATGGCTACACCTTC. Its protein is CASSLSSRVYGYTF.

The chain uses TRBV30 and TRBJ1-5; no firm D call. Per germline, CDR1 GTSNPN and CDR2 SVGIG (reference sequence). This CDR3 is built from 17 residues. V was cut by 0 bases and J by 2 bases, with 17 bases left in between. The CDR3 is CAWSVPLAVIGNQPQHF. In nucleotides, the CDR3 is TGTGCCTGGAGTGTACCGCTGGCAGTAATAGGCAATCAGCCCCAGCATTTT.

This clone has more than one count but fewer than ten. The V gene is TRBV7-9, the J gene TRBJ1-3; 9 bases are a match to TRBD1. Unmatched junction bases numbered 5, after V lost 5 bases and J lost 3 bases. CDR3 length equals 15 residues. Germline loops: CDR1 SEHNR, CDR2 FQNEAQ (reference sequence). The CDR3 coding sequence is TGTGCCAGCAGCAAACAGGGGGCGAGTGGAAACACCATATATTTT. Its translation: CASSKQGASGNTIYF.

The CDR3 here is CASRWNTEAFF. CDR3 coding DNA: TGTGCCAGCAGATGGAACACTGAAGCTTTCTTT. V gene TRBV6-6 combines with J gene TRBJ1-1, with D unresolved. The CDR3 length is 11 residues. Trimming shortened V by 6 bases and J by 1 base, and 3 bases separated the two germline ends. Germline V gives CDR1 MNHNY, CDR2 SVGAGI (reference sequence).

This sequence joins TRBV19 and TRBJ2-5; 9 bases fit TRBD1. J was trimmed by 3 bases and V by 3 bases; bases with no gene match: 14. Germline V CDR1 and CDR2: LNHDA, SQIVND (reference sequence). The CDR3 covers 18 residues. The DNA for the CDR3 is TGTGCCAGTAGTATTGGGGCCACAGGGGGCCATGCAAAAGAGACCCAGTACTTC. This codes for CASSIGATGGHAKETQYF.

The chain joins TRBV19 to TRBJ1-4, with a possible D match to TRBD1 (5 bases). In germline, CDR1 is LNHDA, CDR2 SQIVND (reference sequence). Trimming shortened V by 9 bases and J by 7 bases, and 18 bases separated the two germline ends. There are 14 residues in the CDR3. The CDR3 sequence is CASRAGVRGEKLFF. The CDR3 DNA reads TGTGCCAGCCGAGCGGGGGTGCGTGGTGAAAAACTGTTTTTT.

The chain employs TRBV30 and TRBJ2-6; D unclear. CDR1 and CDR2 from the germline V gene are GTSNPN and SVGIG (reference sequence). This CDR3 region has 13 residues. The ends were cut back, 3 bases at V and 0 bases at J, with 3 bases in the middle. The DNA for the CDR3 is TGTGCCTGGAGACACTCTGGGGCCAACGTCCTGACTTTC. Translation gives CAWRHSGANVLTF.

The chain employs TRBV5-1 and TRBJ2-7; D not certain. The CDR3 totals 12 residues. The germline V gene has CDR1 SGHRS and CDR2 YFSETQ. V dropped 0 bases and J dropped 4 bases, with 5 bases sitting between them. The CDR3 protein is CASSLGDYEQYF. DNA for the CDR3: TGCGCCAGCAGCTTGGGAGATTACGAGCAGTACTTC.

The V and J genes are TRBV5-1 and TRBJ2-1; 8 nucleotides align to TRBD2. Trimming at V came to 3 bases and at J to 6 bases, leaving 11 bases not matched to a gene. Germline-derived CDR1 and CDR2 are SGHRS and YFSETQ. CDR3 length: 16 residues. The CDR3 sequence is CASSSGKVAGSNEQFF. The DNA for the CDR3 is TGCGCCAGCAGCTCCGGGAAGGTAGCGGGGTCCAATGAGCAGTTCTTC. Full variable domain (outside the CDR3, taken from reference TRBV5-1 and TRBJ2-1): KAGVTQTPRYLIKTRGQQVTLSCSPISGHRSVSWYQQTPGQGLQFLFEYFSETQRNKGNFPGRFSGRQFSNSRSEMNVSTLELGDSALYLCASSSGKVAGSNEQFFGPGTRLTVL.

The rearrangement joins TRBV27 to TRBJ1-2; tentatively, D is TRBD1 (6 bases). The CDR3 contains 15 residues. The germline V gene has CDR1 MNHEY and CDR2 SMNVEV (reference sequence). Deletions cut 8 bases from V and 0 bases from J, with 16 bases between. The CDR3 loop is CASRGGTSANYGYTF. Written as DNA, the CDR3 is TGTGCCAGCCGTGGAGGGACATCGGCTAACTATGGCTACACCTTC.

This chain joins TRBV2 and TRBJ2-7; 10 bases fit TRBD2. The V gene end was trimmed by 4 bases and the J gene end by 4 bases; junction bases not matched to a gene: 10. CDR3 length: 16 amino acids. Germline V gene sequence: CDR1 SNHLY, CDR2 FYNNEI. The CDR3 loop is CASSGLAGGLKYEQYF. Here the CDR3 DNA reads TGTGCCAGCAGTGGTTTAGCGGGAGGCCTTAAGTACGAGCAGTACTTC.